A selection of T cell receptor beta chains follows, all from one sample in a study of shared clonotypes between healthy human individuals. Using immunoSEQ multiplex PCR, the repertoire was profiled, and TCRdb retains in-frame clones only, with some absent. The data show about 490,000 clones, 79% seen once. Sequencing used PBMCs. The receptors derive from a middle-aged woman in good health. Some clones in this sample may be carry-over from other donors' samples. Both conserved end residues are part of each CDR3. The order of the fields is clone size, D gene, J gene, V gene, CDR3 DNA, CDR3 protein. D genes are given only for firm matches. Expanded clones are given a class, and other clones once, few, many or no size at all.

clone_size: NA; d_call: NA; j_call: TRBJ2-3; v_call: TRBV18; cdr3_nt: TGTGCCAGCTCACCGCGACAGGGCACAGATACGCAGTATTTT; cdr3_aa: CASSPRQGTDTQYF
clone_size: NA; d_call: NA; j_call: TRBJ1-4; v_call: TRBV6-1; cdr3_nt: TGTGCCAGCAGTGAAGTACTGGGGTGGGAAAAACTGTTTTTT; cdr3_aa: CASSEVLGWEKLFF
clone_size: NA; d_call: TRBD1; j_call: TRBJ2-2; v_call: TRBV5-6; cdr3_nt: TGTGCCAGCAGTTACGGGACAGGGAACACCGGGGAGCTGTTTTTT; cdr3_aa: CASSYGTGNTGELFF
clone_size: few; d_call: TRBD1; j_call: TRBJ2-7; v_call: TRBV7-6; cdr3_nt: TGTGCCAGCAGCCCAAGACAGGGGAGCTACGAGCAGTACTTC; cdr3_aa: CASSPRQGSYEQYF
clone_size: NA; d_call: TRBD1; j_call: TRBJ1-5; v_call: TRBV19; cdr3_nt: TGTGCCAGTGGTCCGACAGGGGGCAATCAGCCCCAGCATTTT; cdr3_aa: CASGPTGGNQPQHF
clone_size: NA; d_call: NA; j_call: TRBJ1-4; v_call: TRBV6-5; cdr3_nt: TGTGCCATCAGTGAGCCGCGGGATGAAAAACTGTTTTTT; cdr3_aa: CAISEPRDEKLFF
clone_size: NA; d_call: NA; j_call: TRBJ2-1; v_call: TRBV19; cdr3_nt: TGTGCCAGTAGTATCTCGCTTGGTGGCTACAATGAGCAGTTCTTC; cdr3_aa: CASSISLGGYNEQFF
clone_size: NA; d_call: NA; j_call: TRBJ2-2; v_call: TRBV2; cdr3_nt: TGTGCCACCAGGGCGAACACCGGGGAGCTGTTTTTT; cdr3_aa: CATRANTGELFF
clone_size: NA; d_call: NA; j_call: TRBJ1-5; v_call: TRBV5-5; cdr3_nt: TGTGCCAGCAGCTTGTTACGTAGCAATCAGCCCCAGCATTTT; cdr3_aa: CASSLLRSNQPQHF
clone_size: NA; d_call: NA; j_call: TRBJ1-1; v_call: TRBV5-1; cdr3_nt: TGCGCCAGCAGCTTGGACAGGTTGGCGGGGACTGAAGCTTTCTTT; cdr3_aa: CASSLDRLAGTEAFF
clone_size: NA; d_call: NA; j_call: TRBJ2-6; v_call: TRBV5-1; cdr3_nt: TGCGCCAGCAGCACCGGACACTCTGGGGCCAACGTCCTGACTTTC; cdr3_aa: CASSTGHSGANVLTF
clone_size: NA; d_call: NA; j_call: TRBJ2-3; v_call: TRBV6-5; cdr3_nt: TGTGCCAGCAGTTACCCTGCTGGGGGAGATACGCAGTATTTT; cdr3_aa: CASSYPAGGDTQYF
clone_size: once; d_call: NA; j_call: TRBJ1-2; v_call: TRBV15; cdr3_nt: TGTGCCACCAGCAGAGATTCCGGTGGCTACACCTTC; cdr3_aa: CATSRDSGGYTF
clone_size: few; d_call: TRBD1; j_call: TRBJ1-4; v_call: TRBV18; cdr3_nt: TGTGCCAGCTCTGGGGACAGATATGAAAAACTGTTTTTT; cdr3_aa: CASSGDRYEKLFF
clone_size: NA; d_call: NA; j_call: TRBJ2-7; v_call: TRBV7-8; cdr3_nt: TGTGCCAGCAGCCCAGCAGGAAGGGGGGAGCAGTACTTC; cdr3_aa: CASSPAGRGEQYF
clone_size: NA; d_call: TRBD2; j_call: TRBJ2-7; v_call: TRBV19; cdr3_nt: TGTGCCAGTAGTATGGAGCGGGGGCACTACGAGCAGTACTTC; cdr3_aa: CASSMERGHYEQYF
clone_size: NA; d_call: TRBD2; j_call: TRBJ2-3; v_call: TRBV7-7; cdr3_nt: TGTGCTAGCAGCTTCGGGACTAGCGGGGACACAGATACGCAGTATTTT; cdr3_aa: CASSFGTSGDTDTQYF
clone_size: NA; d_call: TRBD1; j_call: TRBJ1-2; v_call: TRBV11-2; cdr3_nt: TGTGCCAGCAGCCCGTTCACCTCAGGACAGGGCACCTTC; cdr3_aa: CASSPFTSGQGTF
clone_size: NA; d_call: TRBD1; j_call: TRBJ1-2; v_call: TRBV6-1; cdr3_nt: TGTGCCAGCAGTGCTCAGACAGGGATCAACTATGGCTACACCTTC; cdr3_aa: CASSAQTGINYGYTF